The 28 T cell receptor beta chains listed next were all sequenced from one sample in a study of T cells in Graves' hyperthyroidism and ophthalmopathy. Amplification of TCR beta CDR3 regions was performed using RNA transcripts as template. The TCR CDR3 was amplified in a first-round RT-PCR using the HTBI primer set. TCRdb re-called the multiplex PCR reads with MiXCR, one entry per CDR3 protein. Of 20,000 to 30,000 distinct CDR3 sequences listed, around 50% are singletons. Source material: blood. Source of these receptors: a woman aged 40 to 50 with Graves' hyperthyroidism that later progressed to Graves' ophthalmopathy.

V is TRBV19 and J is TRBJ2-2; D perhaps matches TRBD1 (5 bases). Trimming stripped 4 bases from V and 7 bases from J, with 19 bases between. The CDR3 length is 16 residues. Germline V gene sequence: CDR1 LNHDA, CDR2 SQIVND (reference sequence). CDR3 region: CASSRTLSRASGELFF. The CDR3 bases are TGTGCCAGTAGTAGGACCCTTAGCAGGGCGAGCGGGGAGCTGTTTTTT.

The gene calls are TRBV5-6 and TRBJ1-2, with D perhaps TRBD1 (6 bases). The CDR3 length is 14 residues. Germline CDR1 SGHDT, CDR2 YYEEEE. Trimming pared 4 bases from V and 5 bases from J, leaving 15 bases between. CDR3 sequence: CASSPGGERYGYTF. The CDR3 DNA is TGTGCCAGCAGCCCCGGGGGCGAACGGTATGGCTACACCTTC. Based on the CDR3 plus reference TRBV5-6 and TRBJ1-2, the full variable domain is DAGVTQSPTHLIKTRGQQVTLRCSPKSGHDTVSWYQQALGQGPQFIFQYYEEEERQRGNFPDRFSGHQFPNYSSELNVNALLLGDSALYLCASSPGGERYGYTFGSGTRLTVV.

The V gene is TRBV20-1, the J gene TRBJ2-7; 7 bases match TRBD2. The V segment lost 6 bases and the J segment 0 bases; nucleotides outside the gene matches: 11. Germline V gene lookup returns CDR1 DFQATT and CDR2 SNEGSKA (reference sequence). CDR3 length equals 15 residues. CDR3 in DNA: TGCAGTGCGCATCTGACTAGCACGAGCTCCTACGAGCAGTACTTC. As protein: CSAHLTSTSSYEQYF.

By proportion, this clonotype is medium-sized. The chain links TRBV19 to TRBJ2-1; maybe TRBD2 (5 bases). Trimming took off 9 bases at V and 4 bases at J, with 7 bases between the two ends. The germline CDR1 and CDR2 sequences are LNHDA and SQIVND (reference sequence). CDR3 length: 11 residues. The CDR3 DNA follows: TGTGCCAGCCGGGAATACAATGAGCAGTTCTTC. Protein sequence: CASREYNEQFF.

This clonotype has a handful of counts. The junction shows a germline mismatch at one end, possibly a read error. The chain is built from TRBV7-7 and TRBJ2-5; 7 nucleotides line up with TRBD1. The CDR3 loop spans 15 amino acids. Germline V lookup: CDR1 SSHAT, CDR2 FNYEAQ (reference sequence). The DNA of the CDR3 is TGTGCTAGCAGCCCAGGACAGGTGGCGTTTGAGACCCAGTACTTC. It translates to CASSPGQVAFETQYF.

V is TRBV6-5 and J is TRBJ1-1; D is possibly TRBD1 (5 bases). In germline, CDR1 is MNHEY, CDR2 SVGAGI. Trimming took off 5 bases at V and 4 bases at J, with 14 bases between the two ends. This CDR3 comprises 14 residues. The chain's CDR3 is CASSGSSGATEAFF. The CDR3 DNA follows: TGTGCCAGCAGTGGGAGCTCTGGGGCCACTGAAGCTTTCTTT.

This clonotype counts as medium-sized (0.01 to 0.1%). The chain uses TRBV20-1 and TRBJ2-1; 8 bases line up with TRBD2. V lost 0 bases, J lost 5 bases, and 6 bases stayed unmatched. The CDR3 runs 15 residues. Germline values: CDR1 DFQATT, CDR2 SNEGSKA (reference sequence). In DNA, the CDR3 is TGCAGTGCTAGAGATACGGGAGGGGCCCACAATGAGCAGTTCTTC. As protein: CSARDTGGAHNEQFF.

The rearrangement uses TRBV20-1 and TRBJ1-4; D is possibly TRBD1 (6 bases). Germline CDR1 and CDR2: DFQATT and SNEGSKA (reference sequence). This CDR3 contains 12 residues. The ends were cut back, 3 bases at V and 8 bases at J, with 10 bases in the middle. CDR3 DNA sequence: TGCAGTGCTAGGGTAGGACAGGAAAAACTGTTTTTT. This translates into CSARVGQEKLFF.

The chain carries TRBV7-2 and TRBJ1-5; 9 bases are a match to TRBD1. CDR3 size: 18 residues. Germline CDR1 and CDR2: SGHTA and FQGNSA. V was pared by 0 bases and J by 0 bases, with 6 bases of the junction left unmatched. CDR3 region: CASSLAGTGTYSNQPQHF. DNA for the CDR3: TGTGCCAGCAGCTTAGCCGGGACAGGGACCTATAGCAATCAGCCCCAGCATTTT.

CDR3 loop: CASSSPGRISGNTIYF. CDR3 nucleotides: TGTGCCAGCAGCTCACCGGGACGGATCTCTGGAAACACCATATATTTT. The gene calls are TRBV2 and TRBJ1-3, with D possibly TRBD1 on 5 matching bases. The germline CDR1 and CDR2 sequences are SNHLY and FYNNEI. The CDR3 loop spans 16 amino acids. V lost 6 bases, J lost 0 bases, and 15 bases lay in between.

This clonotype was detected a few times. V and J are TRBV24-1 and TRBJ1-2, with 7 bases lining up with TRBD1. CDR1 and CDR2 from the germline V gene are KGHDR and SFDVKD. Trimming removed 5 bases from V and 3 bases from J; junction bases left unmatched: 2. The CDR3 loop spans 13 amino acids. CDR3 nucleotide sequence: TGTGCCACCAGTGGAGGGACAGACTATGGCTACACCTTC. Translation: CATSGGTDYGYTF.

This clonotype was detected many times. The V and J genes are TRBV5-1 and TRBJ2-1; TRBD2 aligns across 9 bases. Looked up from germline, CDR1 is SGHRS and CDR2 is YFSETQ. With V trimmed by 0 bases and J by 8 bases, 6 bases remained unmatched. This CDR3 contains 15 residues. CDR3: CASSLDSGSIDEQFF. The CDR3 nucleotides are TGCGCCAGCAGCTTGGATAGCGGGAGTATTGATGAGCAGTTCTTC.

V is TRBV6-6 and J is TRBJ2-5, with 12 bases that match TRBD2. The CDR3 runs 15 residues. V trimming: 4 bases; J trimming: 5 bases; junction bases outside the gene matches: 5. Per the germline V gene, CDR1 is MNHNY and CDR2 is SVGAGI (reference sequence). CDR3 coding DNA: TGTGCCAGCAGTTCGACTAGCGGGAGACTCGAGACCCAGTACTTC. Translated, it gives CASSSTSGRLETQYF.

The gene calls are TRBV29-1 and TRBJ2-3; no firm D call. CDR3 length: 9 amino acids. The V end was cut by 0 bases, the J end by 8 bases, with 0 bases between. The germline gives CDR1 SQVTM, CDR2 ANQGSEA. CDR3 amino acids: CSVEDTQYF. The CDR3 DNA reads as TGCAGCGTTGAAGATACGCAGTATTTT.

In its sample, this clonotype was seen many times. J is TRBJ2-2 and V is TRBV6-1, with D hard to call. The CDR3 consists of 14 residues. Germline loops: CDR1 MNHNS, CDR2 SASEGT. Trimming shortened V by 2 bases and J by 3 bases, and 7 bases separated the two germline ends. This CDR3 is CASSEQADTGELFF. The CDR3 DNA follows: TGTGCCAGCAGTGAACAGGCCGACACCGGGGAGCTGTTTTTT.

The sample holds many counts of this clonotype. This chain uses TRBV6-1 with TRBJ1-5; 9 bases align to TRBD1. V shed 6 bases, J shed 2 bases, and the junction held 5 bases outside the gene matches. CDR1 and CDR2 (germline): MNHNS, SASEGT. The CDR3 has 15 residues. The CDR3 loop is CASRRQGVGNQPQHF. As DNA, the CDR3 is TGTGCCAGCAGGCGACAGGGGGTGGGCAATCAGCCCCAGCATTTT.

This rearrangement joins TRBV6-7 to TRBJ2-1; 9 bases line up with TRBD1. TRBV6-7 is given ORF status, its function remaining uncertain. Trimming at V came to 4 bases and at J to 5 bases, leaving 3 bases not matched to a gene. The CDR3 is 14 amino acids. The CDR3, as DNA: TGTGCCAGCAGTTGGACAGGGGTAAACAATGAGCAGTTCTTC. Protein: CASSWTGVNNEQFF.

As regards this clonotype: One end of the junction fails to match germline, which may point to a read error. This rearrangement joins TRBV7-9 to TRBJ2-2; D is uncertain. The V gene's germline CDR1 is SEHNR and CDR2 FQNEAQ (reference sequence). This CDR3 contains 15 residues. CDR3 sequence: CASSPRRANTEELFF. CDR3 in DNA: TGTGCCAGCAGCCCAAGAAGGGCGAACACCGAGGAGCTGTTTTTT. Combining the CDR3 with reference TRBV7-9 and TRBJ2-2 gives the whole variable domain DTGVSQNPRHKITKRGQNVTFRCDPISEHNRLYWYRQTLGQGPEFLTYFQNEAQLEKSRLLSDRFSAERPKGSFSTLEIQRTEQGDSAMYLCASSPRRANTEELFFGEGSRLTVL.

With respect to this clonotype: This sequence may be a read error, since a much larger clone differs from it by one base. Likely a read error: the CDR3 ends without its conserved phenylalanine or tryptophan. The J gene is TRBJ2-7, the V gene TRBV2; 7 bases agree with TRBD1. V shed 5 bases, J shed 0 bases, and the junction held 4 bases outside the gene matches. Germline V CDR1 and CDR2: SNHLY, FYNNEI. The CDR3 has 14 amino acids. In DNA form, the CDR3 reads TGTGCCAGCAGTCCCCGGGACAGCTCCTACGAGCAGTACTCC. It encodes CASSPRDSSYEQYS.

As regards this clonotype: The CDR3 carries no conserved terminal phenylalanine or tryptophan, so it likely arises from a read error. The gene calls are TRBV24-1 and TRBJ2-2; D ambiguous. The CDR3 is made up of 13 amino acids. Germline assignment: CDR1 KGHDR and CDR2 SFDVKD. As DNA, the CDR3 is TGTACCACCAGTGATATGTGGGCCGGGGAGCTGTTTATC. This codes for CTTSDMWAGELFI.

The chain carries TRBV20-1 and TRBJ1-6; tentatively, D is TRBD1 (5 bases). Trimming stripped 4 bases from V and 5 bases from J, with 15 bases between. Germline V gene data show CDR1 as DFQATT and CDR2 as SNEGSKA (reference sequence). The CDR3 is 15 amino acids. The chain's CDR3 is CSAIAGGADNSPLHF. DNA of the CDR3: TGCAGTGCTATCGCTGGGGGAGCGGATAATTCACCCCTCCACTTT.

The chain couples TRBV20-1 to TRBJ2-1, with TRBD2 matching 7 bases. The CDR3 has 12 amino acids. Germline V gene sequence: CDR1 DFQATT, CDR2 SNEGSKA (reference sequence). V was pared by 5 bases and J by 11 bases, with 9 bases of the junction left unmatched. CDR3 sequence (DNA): TGCAGTGCTCCGGGACTACCCGACAAGCAGTTCTTC. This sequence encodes CSAPGLPDKQFF.

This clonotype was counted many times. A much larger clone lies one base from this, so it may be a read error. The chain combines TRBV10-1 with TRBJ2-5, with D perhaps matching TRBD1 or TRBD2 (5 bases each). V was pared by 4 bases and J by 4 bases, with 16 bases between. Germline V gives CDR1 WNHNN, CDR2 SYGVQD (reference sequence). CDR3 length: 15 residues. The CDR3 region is CASSGDAEGPETQYF. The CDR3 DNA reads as TGCGCCAGCAGTGGGGACGCGGAAGGGCCAGAGACCCAGTACTTC.

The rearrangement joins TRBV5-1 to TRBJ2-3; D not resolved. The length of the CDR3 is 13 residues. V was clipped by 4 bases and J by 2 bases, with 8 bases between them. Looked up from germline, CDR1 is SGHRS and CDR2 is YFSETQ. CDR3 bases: TGCGCCAGCAGCCCCCGGGCCACAGATACGCAGTATTTT. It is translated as CASSPRATDTQYF.

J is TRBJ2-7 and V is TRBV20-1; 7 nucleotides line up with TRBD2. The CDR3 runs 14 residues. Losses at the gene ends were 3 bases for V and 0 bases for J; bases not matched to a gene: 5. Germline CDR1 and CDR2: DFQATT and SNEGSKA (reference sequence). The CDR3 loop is CSASLGRSSYEQYF. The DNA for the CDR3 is TGCAGTGCTAGTCTCGGGAGGAGCTCCTACGAGCAGTACTTC.

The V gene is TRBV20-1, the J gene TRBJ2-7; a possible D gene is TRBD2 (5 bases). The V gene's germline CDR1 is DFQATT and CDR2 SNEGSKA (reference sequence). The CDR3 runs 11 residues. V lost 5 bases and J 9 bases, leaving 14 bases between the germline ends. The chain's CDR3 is CSAQTWSGQYV. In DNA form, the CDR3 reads TGCAGTGCTCAGACCTGGAGCGGGCAGTACGTC.

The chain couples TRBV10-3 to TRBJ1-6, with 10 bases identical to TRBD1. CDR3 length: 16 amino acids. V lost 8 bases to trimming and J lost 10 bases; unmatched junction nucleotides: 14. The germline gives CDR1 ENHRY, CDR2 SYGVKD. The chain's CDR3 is CAISSRDRGTGSPLHF. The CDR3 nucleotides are TGTGCCATCTCGTCCCGGGACAGGGGAACGGGATCACCCCTCCACTTT.

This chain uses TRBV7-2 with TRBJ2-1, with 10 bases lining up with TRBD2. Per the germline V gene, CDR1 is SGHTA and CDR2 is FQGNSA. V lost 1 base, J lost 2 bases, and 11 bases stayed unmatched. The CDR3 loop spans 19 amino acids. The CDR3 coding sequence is TGTGCCAGCAGCTTAGGGCTTAGCAGCGGGAGGGCCCCCTACAATGAGCAGTTCTTC. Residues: CASSLGLSSGRAPYNEQFF.